Sequencing of this T cell receptor (beta chain) was carried out in a study of blood T cells in healthy people across ages. Of note for this clonotype: Its antigen is currently unknown.

The authors ran a second PCR of 7 to 11 cycles using a sample-barcoded 5' primer and a J-beta primer mix. Each CDR3 protein is one row after TCRdb ran MiXCR on the 5' RACE reads. The sample shows about 570,000 distinct CDR3 sequences, about 26% of them seen only once. The CDR3 length is 14 residues. V shed 2 bases and J shed 1 base, with 9 bases lying between them. Looked up from germline, CDR1 is SQVTM and CDR2 is ANQGSEA. General study results and limits: Roughly linear declines in TCR beta diversity per million T cells occurred with age. Researchers judged that diversity estimates from one million T cells fell short of true values. Naive CD4+ cells and diversity were both higher in long-lived donors than in aged donors.

The same sample was also studied in work on T cells of mothers and their children. That source adds: For each mother, over 9.5 million TCR beta CDR3 reads were obtained, and for each child, around 3.1 million.

Input material: blood. This chain uses TRBV29-1 with TRBJ2-1, with D possibly being TRBD2 (7 bases). This TCR was sampled from a boy between 2 and 10 years old in good health. CDR3 nucleotides: TGCAGCGTTGAACGGGGGGCGTCCTACAATGAGCAGTTCTTC. Amino acid sequence: CSVERGASYNEQFF.